These 27 T cell receptor beta chains originate from one sample sequenced in a study of breast tumors, draining lymph nodes, adjacent tissues. TCRdb re-called the multiplex PCR reads with MiXCR, one entry per CDR3 protein. The table lists about 32,000 distinct CDR3 sequences, approximately 37% of them singletons. The specimen sequenced was breast tumor tissue. These receptors came from a female donor with breast cancer. Some clones in this sample may be carry-over from other donors' samples.

This clonotype was found once. The chain has TRBV3-1 and TRBJ2-5, with 7 bases identical to TRBD2. The germline V gene has CDR1 LGHDT and CDR2 YNNKEL (reference sequence). The CDR3 spans 15 residues. V was clipped by 4 bases and J by 1 base; unmatched bases: 6. This CDR3 reads CASSPTRTSQETQYF. The CDR3 DNA is TGTGCCAGCAGCCCAACTCGGACTAGCCAAGAGACCCAGTACTTC.

This clonotype showed up many times. The J gene is TRBJ2-7, the V gene TRBV7-2; TRBD1 agrees at 8 bases. Germline V gene data show CDR1 as SGHTA and CDR2 as FQGNSA. This CDR3 comprises 17 residues. V lost 1 base, J lost 4 bases, and 12 bases stayed unmatched. This chain's CDR3 is CASSLVSWDRRAYEQYF. As DNA, the CDR3 is TGTGCCAGCAGCTTAGTATCTTGGGACAGGCGTGCTTACGAGCAGTACTTC.

The chain couples TRBV15 to TRBJ2-7; D is unresolved. Trimming stripped 0 bases from V and 5 bases from J, with 5 bases between. The CDR3 length is 12 residues. The germline V gene has CDR1 LNHNV and CDR2 YYDKDF (reference sequence). Here the CDR3 reads CATSRDWNEQYF. In DNA form, the CDR3 reads TGTGCCACCAGCAGAGACTGGAACGAGCAGTACTTC. The full variable domain, rest sourced from reference TRBV15 and TRBJ2-7, is DAMVIQNPRYQVTQFGKPVTLSCSQTLNHNVMYWYQQKSSQAPKLLFHYYDKDFNNEADTPDNFQSRRPNTSFCFLDIRSPGLGDTAMYLCATSRDWNEQYFGPGTRLTVT.

Notes on this clonotype: It is likely a read error, because the conserved phenylalanine at the end of the CDR3 is missing. The chain joins TRBV19 to TRBJ1-5, with 9 bases matching TRBD1. Germline V gives CDR1 LNHDA, CDR2 SQIVND (reference sequence). J was trimmed by 6 bases and V by 5 bases; bases with no gene match: 11. CDR3 length equals 16 residues. In nucleotides, the CDR3 is TGTGCCAGTAGTTACAGAACCGACAGGGGGACTCAGCCCCAGCATTAT. Amino acids: CASSYRTDRGTQPQHY.

The chain carries TRBV20-1 and TRBJ2-7; 9 bases are a match to TRBD2. V lost 6 bases to trimming and J lost 0 bases; unmatched junction nucleotides: 12. This CDR3 has 16 amino acids. Germline-derived CDR1 and CDR2 are DFQATT and SNEGSKA (reference sequence). In nucleotides, the CDR3 is TGCAGTGCCGGCGGTGGACTAGCGAGAAACTCCTACGAGCAGTACTTC. It encodes CSAGGGLARNSYEQYF.

This clonotype was counted ten times or more. The chain is built from TRBV11-2 and TRBJ2-3; D ambiguous. CDR1 and CDR2 from the germline V gene are SGHAT and FQNNGV. The CDR3 sequence is 15 residues long. Trimming pared 3 bases from V and 1 base from J, leaving 11 bases between. This CDR3 is CASSFSPSRTDTQYF. CDR3 bases: TGTGCCAGCAGCTTTAGCCCTTCCCGCACAGATACGCAGTATTTT. The full variable domain, completed using reference TRBV11-2 and TRBJ2-3, is EAGVAQSPRYKIIEKRQSVAFWCNPISGHATLYWYQQILGQGPKLLIQFQNNGVVDDSQLPKDRFSAERLKGVDSTLKIQPAKLEDSAVYLCASSFSPSRTDTQYFGPGTRLTVL.

This clonotype was recorded at least ten times. V usage is TRBV12-5 and J usage is TRBJ2-7, with D possibly being TRBD1 (6 bases). Deletions cut 1 base from V and 6 bases from J, with 7 bases between. Germline lookup yields CDR1 LGHNT and CDR2 FRNRAP. The CDR3 runs to 12 residues. The CDR3 loop is CASGLGRGEQYF. CDR3 DNA sequence: TGTGCTAGTGGTTTGGGCAGGGGCGAGCAGTACTTC.

Comments on this clonotype: Possible read error: a much larger clone is one base away. The conserved phenylalanine or tryptophan normally closing the CDR3 is absent here, so this likely arose from a read error. CDR3 nucleotides: TGCAGCGTGCGGACAGGGGGCAGGACCGGGGAGCTGTTTCTT. It encodes CSVRTGGRTGELFL. The chain couples TRBV29-1 to TRBJ2-2; TRBD1 aligns across 11 bases. Germline CDR1 reads SQVTM; CDR2 reads ANQGSEA. J gave up 5 bases and V 6 bases, and 5 bases lay outside the gene matches. This CDR3 has 14 amino acids.

V usage is TRBV24-1 and J usage is TRBJ1-4; D possibly corresponds to TRBD1 (6 bases). This CDR3 has 16 residues. Trimming pared 2 bases from V and 3 bases from J, leaving 12 bases between. CDR1 and CDR2 (germline): KGHDR, SFDVKD. The CDR3 reads CATSDSNRVSNEKLFF. The CDR3 bases are TGTGCCACCAGTGATTCAAACAGGGTCTCTAATGAAAAACTGTTTTTT.

Of note for this clonotype: Just one base apart from a much larger clone, this may be a read error. The V call is TRBV7-6, the J call TRBJ2-1; TRBD2 agrees at 9 bases. This CDR3 comprises 16 residues. CDR1 and CDR2 (germline): SGHVS, FNYEAQ. CDR3 sequence: CASSLARVAGAYEQLF. DNA of the CDR3: TGTGCCAGCAGCTTAGCTAGGGTAGCGGGGGCCTATGAGCAGCTCTTC.

Concerning this clonotype itself: The junction departs from the called germline gene at one end, perhaps through a read error. The chain links TRBV7-9 to TRBJ2-7; possibly TRBD2 for D (5 bases). Germline CDR1 reads SEHNR; CDR2 reads FQNEAQ (reference sequence). The CDR3 sequence is 14 residues long. The CDR3 sequence: CASSLGPSSYEPYF. As DNA, the CDR3 is TGTGCCAGCAGCTTAGGTCCTAGCTCCTACGAGCCGTATTTC.

This clonotype came up many times. The chain combines TRBV2 with TRBJ2-7, with 10 nucleotides matching TRBD2. J gave up 2 bases and V 6 bases, and 7 bases lay outside the gene matches. This CDR3 is built from 15 residues. CDR1 is SNHLY and CDR2 is FYNNEI in the germline V gene. The CDR3: CASRKPGLATYEQYF. CDR3 in DNA: TGTGCCAGCAGAAAACCGGGACTAGCGACCTACGAGCAGTACTTC.

To note about this clonotype: This may be a read error: a much more frequent sequence differs by one nucleotide. The gene calls are TRBV19 and TRBJ1-5, with 7 bases fitting TRBD1. The V gene's germline CDR1 is LNHDA and CDR2 SQIVND (reference sequence). There are 15 residues in the CDR3. The CDR3 sequence is CASSIETGLSQPRHF. The DNA for the CDR3 is TGTGCCAGTAGTATAGAGACAGGGCTGAGTCAGCCCCGGCATTTT.

This sequence joins TRBV11-2 and TRBJ2-7; 13 nucleotides line up with TRBD2. J was trimmed by 5 bases and V by 4 bases; bases with no gene match: 5. This CDR3 comprises 15 residues. Germline CDR1 and CDR2: SGHAT and FQNNGV. Written as DNA, the CDR3 is TGTGCCAGCAGCTCGGGACTAGCGGGACAAAACGAGCAGTACTTC. Translating it yields CASSSGLAGQNEQYF.

The V gene is TRBV12-3 or TRBV12-4, the J gene TRBJ1-2, with D possibly being TRBD1 (5 bases). CDR3 length: 14 residues. The ends were cut back, 3 bases at V and 7 bases at J, with 15 bases in the middle. In nucleotides, the CDR3 is TGTGCCAGCAGTTTCCCCGGGGGGAGGTCTGGCTACACCTTC. Amino acid sequence: CASSFPGGRSGYTF.

In this sample, this clonotype turned up a few times. This may be a read error: a much more frequent sequence differs by one nucleotide. The genes are TRBV5-5 and TRBJ1-4, with unresolved D. Germline V gene lookup returns CDR1 SGHKS and CDR2 YYEKEE (reference sequence). The CDR3 is made up of 15 amino acids. The CDR3 loop is CAGSLAGEGIEKLFF. In nucleotides, the CDR3 is TGTGCCGGCAGCTTGGCCGGAGAGGGAATCGAAAAACTGTTTTTT.

This chain links TRBV14 with TRBJ2-1, with D hard to call. The V gene's germline CDR1 is SGHDN and CDR2 FVKESK. The CDR3 runs to 16 residues. V lost 3 bases to trimming and J lost 1 base, with 13 bases between them. CDR3: CASSHARGLSYNEQFF. For the CDR3, the DNA is TGTGCCAGCAGCCACGCTAGAGGTCTTTCCTACAATGAGCAGTTCTTC.

Turning to this clonotype: The junction does not match germline at one end; this may be a read error. The chain recombines TRBV6-5 with TRBJ2-7; the D gene could be TRBD1 or TRBD2 (5 bases each). The CDR3 loop spans 15 amino acids. The germline CDR1 and CDR2 sequences are MNHEY and SVGAGI. The CDR3 DNA follows: TGTACCAGCAGCCTAACTGGGGCCCGGGGCCACGAGCAGTACTTC. This translates into CTSSLTGARGHEQYF.

This clonotype was seen at least ten times. The chain is built from TRBV7-8 and TRBJ2-2; D uncertain. The CDR3 length is 14 residues. V gave up 3 bases and J gave up 6 bases, with 11 bases separating them. Germline loops: CDR1 SGHVS, CDR2 FQNEAQ. CDR3 sequence: CASSLPQSPGELFF. CDR3 nucleotides: TGTGCCAGCAGCTTGCCGCAGTCCCCCGGGGAGCTGTTTTTT.

The V gene is TRBV28, the J gene TRBJ1-2, with TRBD1 matching 9 bases. V shed 6 bases, J shed 6 bases, and the junction held 8 bases outside the gene matches. There are 14 residues in the CDR3. Germline V gene sequence: CDR1 MDHEN, CDR2 SYDVKM. The CDR3 region has the DNA TGTGCCAGCAGCCCTGTCGGGACAGGGAATGGCTACACCTTC. Translation gives CASSPVGTGNGYTF.

This chain uses TRBV6-2 or TRBV6-3 with TRBJ1-5; 8 nucleotides match TRBD1. Germline V lookup: CDR1 MNHEY, CDR2 SVGEGT. J gave up 7 bases and V 2 bases, and 7 bases lay outside the gene matches. The CDR3 has 15 amino acids. In DNA form, the CDR3 reads TGTGCCAGCAGTTACCGAGGACAGGGTGGACAGCCCCAGCATTTT. Protein: CASSYRGQGGQPQHF.

The V and J genes are TRBV6-1 and TRBJ2-7, with 7 nucleotides matching TRBD1. The CDR3 covers 15 residues. The V gene end was trimmed by 2 bases and the J gene end by 3 bases; junction bases not matched to a gene: 7. Germline V gene data show CDR1 as MNHNS and CDR2 as SASEGT. The CDR3 bases are TGTGCCAGCAGTGAACCCGACAGGGATCTCTACGAGCAGTACTTC. It specifies CASSEPDRDLYEQYF.

The V gene is TRBV6-5, the J gene TRBJ2-5; D might be TRBD1 (6 bases). This CDR3 is 13 amino acids long. Germline V gene lookup returns CDR1 MNHEY and CDR2 SVGAGI. Between the trimmed V and J ends, which lost 8 bases and 5 bases, there was a span of 15 bases. In nucleotides, the CDR3 is TGTGCCAGCGGTCGACAGGTGGGGGAGACCCAGTACTTC. Its protein product is CASGRQVGETQYF.

This chain connects TRBV7-2 to TRBJ2-7; maybe TRBD2 (6 bases). The CDR3 has 14 residues. Germline CDR1 reads SGHTA; CDR2 reads FQGNSA. Trimming removed 1 base at V and 6 bases at J, with 13 bases between. The CDR3 spells CASSLGLAPSEQYF. Written as DNA, the CDR3 is TGTGCCAGCAGCTTAGGTCTAGCGCCGTCCGAGCAGTACTTC. Complete variable domain (other parts from reference TRBV7-2 and TRBJ2-7): GAGVSQSPSNKVTEKGKDVELRCDPISGHTALYWYRQSLGQGLEFLIYFQGNSAPDKSGLPSDRFSAERTGGSVSTLTIQRTQQEDSAVYLCASSLGLAPSEQYFGPGTRLTVT.

A word on this clonotype: A much larger clone sits a single nucleotide away, making a read error possible. The rearrangement links TRBV20-1 to TRBJ2-5; 16 bases map to TRBD2. The CDR3 spans 20 residues. In germline, CDR1 is DFQATT, CDR2 SNEGSKA (reference sequence). CDR3 nucleotides: TGCAGTGCAGGAAGACCGGGGACGGGGACTAGCGGGAGGGTTTATGAGACCCGGTACTTC. Residues: CSAGRPGTGTSGRVYETRYF.

This sequence joins TRBV6-1 and TRBJ1-5; 10 bases match TRBD1. The CDR3 runs to 14 residues. Germline V CDR1 and CDR2: MNHNS, SASEGT. The ends lost 5 bases at V and 6 bases at J; junction bases unmatched: 4. The CDR3, as DNA: TGTGCCAGCAGTCGGGACAGGGGTGGTCAGCCCCAGCATTTT. Its protein is CASSRDRGGQPQHF.

As to this clonotype: At one end, the junction sequence differs from germline, possibly due to a read error. V usage is TRBV9 and J usage is TRBJ2-3, with a weak D call TRBD2 (6 bases). The CDR3 totals 12 residues. CDR1 is SGDLS, CDR2 YYNGEE, per germline. The CDR3 sequence: CASSVAANTQYF. The CDR3 DNA reads as TGCGCCAGCAGTGTAGCGGCAAATACGCAGTATTTT. The variable domain in full, with the rest retrieved from reference TRBV9 and TRBJ2-3, is DSGVTQTPKHLITATGQRVTLRCSPRSGDLSVYWYQQSLDQGLQFLIQYYNGEERAKGNILERFSAQQFPDLHSELNLSSLELGDSALYFCASSVAANTQYFGPGTRLTVL.